These 25 T cell receptor beta chains originate from one sample sequenced in a study of T cell responses to AZD1222 COVID-19 vaccine. Repertoires were generated with immunoSEQ multiplex PCR, while TCRdb's copy carries only in-frame clones and drops some. The sample holds about 190,000 clones, more than 80% seen once. Sequenced material: peripheral blood, taken on day 0 of AZD1222 vaccination. All receptors come from an adult in good health.

This clone was detected a few times. This chain joins TRBV27 and TRBJ2-7; D gene uncertain. Trimming removed 5 bases at V and 1 base at J, with 9 bases between. The CDR3 is made up of 13 amino acids. Germline V gene lookup returns CDR1 MNHEY and CDR2 SMNVEV (reference sequence). Here the CDR3 reads CASSIRGSYEQYF. As DNA, the CDR3 is TGTGCCAGCAGTATCAGAGGATCCTACGAGCAGTACTTC.

This clone was seen once. The V call is TRBV19, the J call TRBJ2-1; 10 nucleotides align to TRBD1. This CDR3 spans 15 amino acids. CDR1 LNHDA and CDR2 SQIVND come from the germline V gene (reference sequence). With 10 bases clipped from V and 1 base from J, the junction kept 7 bases outside the gene matches. CDR3 protein: CATQLGQGSYNEQFF. Written as DNA, the CDR3 is TGTGCCACCCAGTTGGGACAGGGGTCCTACAATGAGCAGTTCTTC.

This clone appeared a single time. The chain is built from TRBV6-2 or TRBV6-3 and TRBJ2-1, with a tentative D call TRBD1 (5 bases). Germline V CDR1 and CDR2: MNHEY, SVGEGT. The length of the CDR3 is 14 residues. V shed 5 bases and J shed 6 bases, with 14 bases lying between them. The CDR3 DNA reads TGTGCCAGCAGTCCCCCTCAGGGTTCCAATGAGCAGTTCTTC. Protein: CASSPPQGSNEQFF.

V and J are TRBV18 and TRBJ1-4, with D possibly TRBD1 on 5 matching bases. This CDR3 region has 15 residues. With 3 bases removed from V and 3 bases from J, the gap between germline ends came to 11 bases. Germline V gene lookup returns CDR1 KGHSH and CDR2 LQKENI. The CDR3 loop reads CASSPPGLANEKLFF. The CDR3 DNA reads TGTGCCAGCTCACCCCCGGGACTAGCTAATGAAAAACTGTTTTTT.

The chain joins TRBV7-9 to TRBJ2-3; D remains unclear. This CDR3 comprises 14 residues. The germline V gene has CDR1 SEHNR and CDR2 FQNEAQ (reference sequence). V was pared by 3 bases and J by 6 bases, with 13 bases between. CDR3 bases: TGTGCCAGCAGCTTCTTTACTAAACAGGATACGCAGTATTTT. Protein product: CASSFFTKQDTQYF.

This chain connects TRBV28 to TRBJ2-7, with 12 bases fitting TRBD1. The germline V gene has CDR1 MDHEN and CDR2 SYDVKM. J was trimmed by 6 bases and V by 8 bases; bases with no gene match: 11. This CDR3 region has 15 residues. This chain's CDR3 is CASFEMGTGGSEQYF. CDR3 bases: TGTGCCAGCTTCGAAATGGGGACAGGGGGCTCCGAGCAGTACTTC.

The CDR3 DNA is TGTGCCAGCAGTTCACGACAGACTGGAAACACCATATATTTT. This encodes CASSSRQTGNTIYF. This chain uses TRBV6-2 or TRBV6-3 with TRBJ1-3; a possible D gene is TRBD1 (5 bases). V shed 4 bases and J shed 2 bases, with 9 bases lying between them. CDR1 and CDR2 (germline): MNHEY, SVGEGT. This CDR3 spans 14 amino acids.

The V call is TRBV29-1, the J call TRBJ2-1; 14 nucleotides align to TRBD2. The CDR3 runs to 17 residues. CDR1 is SQVTM and CDR2 is ANQGSEA in the germline V gene. V trimming: 1 base; J trimming: 1 base; junction bases outside the gene matches: 3. The CDR3: CSVEGLAGGWSYNEQFF. Here the CDR3 DNA reads TGCAGCGTTGAAGGACTAGCGGGGGGGTGGTCCTACAATGAGCAGTTCTTC.

This clone appeared once. The rearrangement links TRBV5-1 to TRBJ2-7; possible D gene TRBD1, 6 bases. This CDR3 is 14 amino acids long. Germline assignment: CDR1 SGHRS and CDR2 YFSETQ. Trimming stripped 2 bases from V and 2 bases from J, with 11 bases between. The CDR3 protein is CASSLLQGPYEQYF. The CDR3, as DNA: TGCGCCAGCAGCTTATTACAGGGACCCTACGAGCAGTACTTC.

There are a few counts of this clone. The chain couples TRBV10-1 to TRBJ2-1, with TRBD1 matching over 7 bases. Germline V gene data show CDR1 as WNHNN and CDR2 as SYGVQD (reference sequence). The CDR3 runs 15 residues. V shed 0 bases, J shed 13 bases, and the junction held 12 bases outside the gene matches. The CDR3 here is CASSESAGTENLQFF. CDR3 in DNA: TGCGCCAGCAGTGAGTCGGCCGGGACAGAAAACTTACAGTTCTTC.

The genes are TRBV6-5 and TRBJ2-7; 11 bases map to TRBD1. Germline V gene sequence: CDR1 MNHEY, CDR2 SVGAGI. The CDR3 is made up of 15 amino acids. Trimming at V came to 2 bases and at J to 0 bases, leaving 0 bases not matched to a gene. This CDR3 is CASSYGQGASYEQYF. The CDR3 nucleotides are TGTGCCAGCAGTTACGGACAGGGGGCCTCCTACGAGCAGTACTTC.

The count of this clone is one. The gene calls are TRBV28 and TRBJ1-1, with TRBD1 identical over 7 bases. This CDR3 region has 13 residues. The V gene end was trimmed by 2 bases and the J gene end by 6 bases; junction bases not matched to a gene: 3. Germline CDR1 MDHEN, CDR2 SYDVKM. Here the CDR3 DNA reads TGTGCCAGCAGTTTAGGAGGGGGCGCTGAAGCTTTCTTT. It yields the protein CASSLGGGAEAFF.

The J gene is TRBJ2-1, the V gene TRBV14; TRBD1 matches 11 bases. The CDR3 sequence is 15 residues long. V shed 3 bases, J shed 9 bases, and the junction held 7 bases outside the gene matches. In germline, CDR1 is SGHDN, CDR2 FVKESK. The CDR3 coding sequence is TGTGCCAGCAGCCACCGGGACAGGGGGGCGGGTGAGCAGTTCTTC. It encodes CASSHRDRGAGEQFF.

This clone came up a few times. The rearrangement joins TRBV7-6 to TRBJ2-2; 11 nucleotides match TRBD1. V trimming: 5 bases; J trimming: 5 bases; junction bases outside the gene matches: 4. The CDR3 contains 15 residues. The V gene's germline CDR1 is SGHVS and CDR2 FNYEAQ. CDR3 residues: CASSPGQGATGELFF. In nucleotides, the CDR3 is TGTGCCAGCAGCCCTGGACAGGGGGCGACCGGGGAGCTGTTTTTT. The complete variable domain, with remaining parts taken from reference TRBV7-6 and TRBJ2-2, reads GAGVSQSPRYKVTKRGQDVALRCDPISGHVSLYWYRQALGQGPEFLTYFNYEAQQDKSGLPNDRFSAERPEGSISTLTIQRTEQRDSAMYRCASSPGQGATGELFFGEGSRLTVL.

The chain joins TRBV11-2 to TRBJ1-4; 7 nucleotides line up with TRBD1. Unmatched junction bases numbered 7, after V lost 3 bases and J lost 6 bases. The CDR3 covers 15 residues. Germline CDR1 SGHAT, CDR2 FQNNGV. The CDR3 nucleotides are TGTGCCAGCAGCTTGCGACAGGGTCCCTATGAAAAACTGTTTTTT. Its protein product is CASSLRQGPYEKLFF.

V is TRBV7-9 and J is TRBJ1-4; 11 positions agree with TRBD1. CDR3 size: 17 residues. Unmatched junction bases numbered 13, after V lost 5 bases and J lost 8 bases. CDR1 is SEHNR and CDR2 is FQNEAQ in the germline V gene (reference sequence). As DNA, the CDR3 is TGTGCCAGCAGCCTTGCGGGGAGGACAGGGGGCCTGGAAAAACTGTTTTTT. Amino acid sequence: CASSLAGRTGGLEKLFF.

The rearrangement uses TRBV11-2 and TRBJ2-3; perhaps TRBD2 as D (5 bases). Germline V CDR1 and CDR2: SGHAT, FQNNGV. This CDR3 region has 15 residues. Trimming removed 5 bases from V and 3 bases from J, with 15 bases in between. In nucleotides, the CDR3 is TGTGCCAGCAGCGTTATCTTAGCGCGGACAGATACGCAGTATTTT. Its protein is CASSVILARTDTQYF.

The rearrangement joins TRBV21-1 to TRBJ1-5; whether TRBD1, the table's D call, matches the DNA was not checked. TRBV21-1 is assigned pseudogene status. This CDR3 spans 19 amino acids. This CDR3 is CASSKVCRTGVVGNQPQHF. In DNA form, the CDR3 reads TGTGCCAGCAGCAAAGTTTGTCGGACAGGGGTTGTAGGCAATCAGCCCCAGCATTTT.

The chain couples TRBV5-6 to TRBJ1-1; D gene unclear. This CDR3 is 15 amino acids long. The V and J ends lost 6 bases and 1 base respectively, with 16 bases between them. Per germline, CDR1 SGHDT and CDR2 YYEEEE. The CDR3 DNA sequence: TGTGCCAGCACACAAATCGAACAAGAGAACACTGAAGCTTTCTTT. It yields the protein CASTQIEQENTEAFF.

This rearrangement joins TRBV5-6 to TRBJ2-3; 7 bases fit TRBD1. Losses at the gene ends were 1 base for V and 2 bases for J; bases not matched to a gene: 4. Germline lookup yields CDR1 SGHDT and CDR2 YYEEEE. This CDR3 has 15 amino acids. This CDR3 reads CASSLLTGHTDTQYF. In nucleotides, the CDR3 is TGTGCCAGCAGCTTGTTGACAGGGCACACAGATACGCAGTATTTT. Supplemented by reference TRBV5-6 and TRBJ2-3, the full variable domain reads DAGVTQSPTHLIKTRGQQVTLRCSPKSGHDTVSWYQQALGQGPQFIFQYYEEEERQRGNFPDRFSGHQFPNYSSELNVNALLLGDSALYLCASSLLTGHTDTQYFGPGTRLTVL.

The chain recombines TRBV7-9 with TRBJ2-1, with 12 bases identical to TRBD2. The CDR3 extends over 17 amino acids. V dropped 2 bases and J dropped 7; count of bases not matched to a gene: 9. The germline CDR1 and CDR2 sequences are SEHNR and FQNEAQ (reference sequence). The CDR3 is CASSLSTSGGPSNEQFF. The CDR3 DNA follows: TGTGCCAGCAGCTTATCAACTAGCGGGGGGCCCAGTAATGAGCAGTTCTTC. Complete variable domain (other parts from reference TRBV7-9 and TRBJ2-1): DTGVSQNPRHKITKRGQNVTFRCDPISEHNRLYWYRQTLGQGPEFLTYFQNEAQLEKSRLLSDRFSAERPKGSFSTLEIQRTEQGDSAMYLCASSLSTSGGPSNEQFFGPGTRLTVL.

J is TRBJ2-7 and V is TRBV14; D may be TRBD2 (6 bases). The CDR3 is made up of 18 amino acids. CDR1 is SGHDN, CDR2 FVKESK, per germline. V lost 1 base and J 3 bases, leaving 22 bases between the germline ends. CDR3 sequence reads: CASSQGLEETHLDYEQYF. Here the CDR3 DNA reads TGTGCCAGCAGCCAAGGACTAGAGGAGACCCACCTCGACTACGAGCAGTACTTC. The variable domain in full, with the rest retrieved from reference TRBV14 and TRBJ2-7, is EAGVTQFPSHSVIEKGQTVTLRCDPISGHDNLYWYRRVMGKEIKFLLHFVKESKQDESGMPNNRFLAERTGGTYSTLKVQPAELEDSGVYFCASSQGLEETHLDYEQYFGPGTRLTVT.

This clone was seen just once. The chain couples TRBV11-2 to TRBJ2-7, with 7 bases lining up with TRBD1. The V gene end was trimmed by 6 bases and the J gene end by 3 bases; junction bases not matched to a gene: 8. The CDR3 sequence is 14 residues long. CDR1 is SGHAT and CDR2 is FQNNGV in the germline V gene. The DNA of the CDR3 is TGTGCCAGCAGGGCAGACAGGGATTACTACGAGCAGTACTTC. Amino acids: CASRADRDYYEQYF.

There are a few counts of this clone. The rearrangement links TRBV9 to TRBJ2-1; TRBD2 matches at 7 bases. CDR3 length: 15 amino acids. The V gene's germline CDR1 is SGDLS and CDR2 YYNGEE. J was trimmed by 5 bases and V by 3 bases; bases with no gene match: 8. The CDR3 sequence: CASSADPGTNNEQFF. The CDR3 bases are TGTGCCAGCAGCGCTGACCCCGGGACTAACAATGAGCAGTTCTTC.

The CDR3 here is CASSGGQAGPDEQYV. Written as DNA, the CDR3 is TGCGCCAGCAGTGGAGGTCAAGCGGGGCCCGACGAGCAGTACGTC. This chain links TRBV10-2 with TRBJ2-7; 7 bases line up with TRBD2. The V and J ends lost 4 bases and 5 bases, in that order; junction bases with no gene match: 11. Germline CDR1 reads WSHSY; CDR2 reads SAAADI. The CDR3 has 15 amino acids.